Presented here are 6 T cell receptor beta chains from one specimen sequenced in a study of regulatory T cells in long-lasting Graves disease. Arm-PCR of CDR3 regions and iRepertoire HTBI primers were the basis on which TCR beta libraries were built. From the multiplex PCR reads, TCRdb called clonotypes with MiXCR, one entry per CDR3 protein. The repertoire holds hundreds of thousands of distinct CDR3 sequences, with 16% as singletons. Described time point: newly diagnosed GD, antithyroid drugs for less than 3 months. PBMC RNA served as the TCR library source. Separately, the same data were catalogued under a study of T cells in Graves' hyperthyroidism and ophthalmopathy.

The sequencing here drew on peripheral blood mononuclear cells (PBMCs), taken at new diagnosis, from a patient treated with antithyroid drugs. The receptor source for this set is a woman aged 25 to 39 with Graves disease.

This clonotype appeared many times. J is TRBJ1-1 and V is TRBV30; D gene ambiguous. The V end was cut by 1 base, the J end by 0 bases, with 9 bases between. Germline V gives CDR1 GTSNPN, CDR2 SVGIG (reference sequence). The CDR3 runs to 14 residues. CDR3 nucleotides: TGTGCCTGGAGTGCCCTGACAATGAACACTGAAGCTTTCTTT. Protein sequence: CAWSALTMNTEAFF.

This clonotype occurred a few times. The chain couples TRBV9 to TRBJ1-6; unclear D gene. Per the germline V gene, CDR1 is SGDLS and CDR2 is YYNGEE. V was clipped by 3 bases and J by 7 bases, with 14 bases between them. The CDR3 has 15 amino acids. CDR3 bases: TGTGCCAGCAGCGAGGGCTTGGGCGGGAATTCACCCCTCCACTTT. It translates to CASSEGLGGNSPLHF.

This clonotype was observed a few times. This rearrangement joins TRBV5-5 to TRBJ1-2; D is undetermined. Germline V lookup: CDR1 SGHKS, CDR2 YYEKEE (reference sequence). The CDR3 loop spans 12 amino acids. The germline V and J ends were trimmed by 5 bases and 6 bases, with 11 bases remaining between them. The CDR3 DNA reads TGTGCCAGCAGAGGCCAGGATGATGGCTACACCTTC. It is translated as CASRGQDDGYTF.

This clonotype was recorded at least ten times. V and J are TRBV7-3 and TRBJ2-1; TRBD2 matches at 11 bases. CDR1 and CDR2 (germline): SGHTA, FQGTGA. Trimming cost V 4 bases and J 4 bases; bases outside gene matches: 6. This CDR3 contains 16 residues. The CDR3 nucleotides read TGTGCCAGCAGCTCCCTGACTAGCGGGAAATACAATGAGCAGTTCTTC. As protein: CASSSLTSGKYNEQFF.

At least ten counts were recorded for this clonotype. The chain carries TRBV6-2 or TRBV6-3 and TRBJ2-7, with 7 bases lining up with TRBD2. The CDR3 contains 14 residues. Trimming removed 2 bases from V and 4 bases from J; junction bases left unmatched: 5. Germline V gene lookup returns CDR1 MNHEY and CDR2 SVGEGT. The CDR3 is CASSYASGTYEQYF. The CDR3 DNA follows: TGTGCCAGCAGTTACGCTAGCGGAACGTACGAGCAGTACTTC.

Points on this clonotype: This clone may be a read error of a much larger clone one base away. The chain has TRBV30 and TRBJ2-7, with 10 bases identical to TRBD2. The length of the CDR3 is 13 residues. CDR1 and CDR2 from the germline V gene are GTSNPN and SVGIG (reference sequence). Trimming took 2 bases from V and 7 from J; bases not matched to a gene: 5. The CDR3 sequence: CAWSSGRVHEQYF. Written as DNA, the CDR3 is TGTGCCTGGAGTAGCGGGAGGGTGCATGAGCAGTACTTC.